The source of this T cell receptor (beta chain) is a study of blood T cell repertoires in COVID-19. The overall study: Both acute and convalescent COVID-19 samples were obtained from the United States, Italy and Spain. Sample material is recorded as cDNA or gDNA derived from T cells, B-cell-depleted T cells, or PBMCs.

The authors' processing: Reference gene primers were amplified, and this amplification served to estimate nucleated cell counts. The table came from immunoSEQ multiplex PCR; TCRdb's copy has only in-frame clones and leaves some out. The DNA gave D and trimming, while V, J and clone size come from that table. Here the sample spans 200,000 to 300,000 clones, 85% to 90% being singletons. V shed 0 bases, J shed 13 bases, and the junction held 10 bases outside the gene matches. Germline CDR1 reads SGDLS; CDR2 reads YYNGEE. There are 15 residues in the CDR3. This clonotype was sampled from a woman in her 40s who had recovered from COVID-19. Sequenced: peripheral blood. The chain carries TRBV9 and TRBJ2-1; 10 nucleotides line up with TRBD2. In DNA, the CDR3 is TGTGCCAGCAGCGTAGTGGCTAGCGGGAGCCCGCCTCAGTTCTTC. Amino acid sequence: CASSVVASGSPPQFF.